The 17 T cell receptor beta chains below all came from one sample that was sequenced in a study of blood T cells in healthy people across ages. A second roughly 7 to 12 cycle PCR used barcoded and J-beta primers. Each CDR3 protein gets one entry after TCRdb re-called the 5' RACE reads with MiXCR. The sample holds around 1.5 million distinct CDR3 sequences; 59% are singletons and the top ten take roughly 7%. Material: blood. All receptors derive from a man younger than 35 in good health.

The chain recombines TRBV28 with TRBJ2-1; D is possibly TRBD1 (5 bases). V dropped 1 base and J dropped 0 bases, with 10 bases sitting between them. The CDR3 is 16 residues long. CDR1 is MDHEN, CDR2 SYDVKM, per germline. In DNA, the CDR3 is TGTGCCAGCAGTTTATACGGCAGGGCCTCCTACAATGAGCAGTTCTTC. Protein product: CASSLYGRASYNEQFF.

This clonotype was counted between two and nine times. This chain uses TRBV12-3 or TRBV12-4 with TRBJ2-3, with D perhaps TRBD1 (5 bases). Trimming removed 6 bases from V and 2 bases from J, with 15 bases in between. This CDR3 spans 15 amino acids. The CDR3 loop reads CASSDRDFSTDTQYF. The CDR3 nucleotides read TGTGCCAGCAGCGACAGAGACTTCTCCACAGATACGCAGTATTTT.

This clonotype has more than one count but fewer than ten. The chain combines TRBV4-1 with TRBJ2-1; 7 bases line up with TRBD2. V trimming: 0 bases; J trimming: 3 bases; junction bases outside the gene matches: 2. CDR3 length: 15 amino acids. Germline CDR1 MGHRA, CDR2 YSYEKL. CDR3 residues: CASSQDWDYYNEQFF. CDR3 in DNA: TGCGCCAGCAGCCAAGATTGGGACTACTACAATGAGCAGTTCTTC.

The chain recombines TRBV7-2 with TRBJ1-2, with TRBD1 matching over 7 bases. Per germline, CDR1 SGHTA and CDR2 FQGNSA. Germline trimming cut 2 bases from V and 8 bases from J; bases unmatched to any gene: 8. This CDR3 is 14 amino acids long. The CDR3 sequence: CASSLTGQSEGYTF. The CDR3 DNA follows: TGTGCCAGCAGCTTAACGGGACAGTCGGAGGGCTACACCTTC.

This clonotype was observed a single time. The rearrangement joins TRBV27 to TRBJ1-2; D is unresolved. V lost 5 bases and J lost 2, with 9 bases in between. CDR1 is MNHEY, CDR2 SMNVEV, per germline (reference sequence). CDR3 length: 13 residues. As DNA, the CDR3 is TGTGCCAGCAGTGTAGTGGCGAACTATGGCTACACCTTC. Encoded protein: CASSVVANYGYTF.

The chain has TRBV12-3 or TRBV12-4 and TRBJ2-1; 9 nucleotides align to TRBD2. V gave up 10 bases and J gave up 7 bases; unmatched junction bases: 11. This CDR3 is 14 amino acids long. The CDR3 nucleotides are TGTGCCAACGCTCCTAGCGGGACCGAAAATGAGCAGTTCTTC. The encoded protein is CANAPSGTENEQFF.

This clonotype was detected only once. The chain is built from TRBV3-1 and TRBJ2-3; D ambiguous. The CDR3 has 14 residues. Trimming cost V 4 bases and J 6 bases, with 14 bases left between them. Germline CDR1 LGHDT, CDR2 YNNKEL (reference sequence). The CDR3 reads CASSRRGLGDTQYF. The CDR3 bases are TGTGCCAGCAGCCGCCGAGGATTGGGGGATACGCAGTATTTT.

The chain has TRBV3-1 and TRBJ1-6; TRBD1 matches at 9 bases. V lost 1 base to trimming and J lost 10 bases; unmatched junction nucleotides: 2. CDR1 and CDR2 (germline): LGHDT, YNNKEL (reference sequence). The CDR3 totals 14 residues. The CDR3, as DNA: TGTGCCAGCAGCCAAGCGACAGGGGGATCACCCCTCCACTTT. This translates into CASSQATGGSPLHF. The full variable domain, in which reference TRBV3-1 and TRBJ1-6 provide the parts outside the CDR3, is DTAVSQTPKYLVTQMGNDKSIKCEQNLGHDTMYWYKQDSKKFLKIMFSYNNKELIINETVPNRFSPKSPDKAHLNLHINSLELGDSAVYFCASSQATGGSPLHFGNGTRLTVT.

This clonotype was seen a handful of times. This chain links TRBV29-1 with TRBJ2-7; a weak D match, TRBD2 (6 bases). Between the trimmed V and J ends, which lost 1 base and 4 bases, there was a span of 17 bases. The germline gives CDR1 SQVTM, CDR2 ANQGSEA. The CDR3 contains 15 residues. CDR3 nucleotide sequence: TGCAGCGTTGAAGCCTCCGGGACGGGACTTTACGAGCAGTACTTC. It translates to CSVEASGTGLYEQYF.

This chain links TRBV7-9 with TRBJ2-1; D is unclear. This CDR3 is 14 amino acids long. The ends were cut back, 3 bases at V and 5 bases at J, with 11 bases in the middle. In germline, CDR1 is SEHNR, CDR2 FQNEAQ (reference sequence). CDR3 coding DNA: TGTGCCAGCAGCTTTTTTGAGGAAAACAATGAGCAGTTCTTC. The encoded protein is CASSFFEENNEQFF.

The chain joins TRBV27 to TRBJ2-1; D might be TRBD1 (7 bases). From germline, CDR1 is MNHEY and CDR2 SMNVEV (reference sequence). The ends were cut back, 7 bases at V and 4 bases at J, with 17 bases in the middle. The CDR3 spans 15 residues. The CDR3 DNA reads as TGTGCCAGCAATTATGGGCAGGGGGGATACAATGAGCAGTTCTTC. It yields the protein CASNYGQGGYNEQFF.

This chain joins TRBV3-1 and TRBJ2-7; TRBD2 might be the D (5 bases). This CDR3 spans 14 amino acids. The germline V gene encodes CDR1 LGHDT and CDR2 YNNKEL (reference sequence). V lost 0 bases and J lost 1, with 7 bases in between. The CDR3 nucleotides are TGTGCCAGCAGCCAAGATGAGGGTTCCTACGAGCAGTACTTC. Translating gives CASSQDEGSYEQYF.

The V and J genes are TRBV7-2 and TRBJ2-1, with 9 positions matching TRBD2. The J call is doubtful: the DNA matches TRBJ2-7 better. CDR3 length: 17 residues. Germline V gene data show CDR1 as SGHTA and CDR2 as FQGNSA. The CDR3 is CASSLGRGGSSYNEQYF. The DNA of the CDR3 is TGTGCCAGCAGCTTAGGGCGGGGGGGGAGCTCCTACAATGAGCAGTACTTC.

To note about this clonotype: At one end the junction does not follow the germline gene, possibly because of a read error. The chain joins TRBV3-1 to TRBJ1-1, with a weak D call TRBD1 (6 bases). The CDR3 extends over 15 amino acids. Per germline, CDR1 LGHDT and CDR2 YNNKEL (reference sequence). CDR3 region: CASRPYSGVKTEAFF. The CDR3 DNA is TGTGCCAGCAGGCCCTATTCAGGGGTGAAGACTGAAGCTTTCTTT. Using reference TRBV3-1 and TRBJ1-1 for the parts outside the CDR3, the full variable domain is DTAVSQTPKYLVTQMGNDKSIKCEQNLGHDTMYWYKQDSKKFLKIMFSYNNKELIINETVPNRFSPKSPDKAHLNLHINSLELGDSAVYFCASRPYSGVKTEAFFGQGTRLTVV.

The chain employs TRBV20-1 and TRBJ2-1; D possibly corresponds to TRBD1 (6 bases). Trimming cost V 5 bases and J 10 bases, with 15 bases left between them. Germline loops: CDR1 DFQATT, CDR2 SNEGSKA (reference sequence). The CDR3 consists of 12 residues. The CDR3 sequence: CSAEQTGAEQFF. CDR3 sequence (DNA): TGCAGTGCTGAACAGACAGGAGCCGAGCAGTTCTTC.

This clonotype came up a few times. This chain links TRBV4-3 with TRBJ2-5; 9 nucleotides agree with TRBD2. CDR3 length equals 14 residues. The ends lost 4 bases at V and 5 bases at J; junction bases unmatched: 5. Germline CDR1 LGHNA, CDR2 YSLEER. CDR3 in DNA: TGCGCCAGCAGCCCCGGACTAGCGTTGGAGACCCAGTACTTC. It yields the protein CASSPGLALETQYF.

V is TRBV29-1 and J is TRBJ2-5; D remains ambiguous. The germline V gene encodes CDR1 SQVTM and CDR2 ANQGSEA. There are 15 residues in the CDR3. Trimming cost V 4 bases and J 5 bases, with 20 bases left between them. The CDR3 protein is CSVASRAVRWETQYF. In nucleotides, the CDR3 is TGCAGCGTTGCGTCCCGGGCCGTTAGGTGGGAGACCCAGTACTTC.